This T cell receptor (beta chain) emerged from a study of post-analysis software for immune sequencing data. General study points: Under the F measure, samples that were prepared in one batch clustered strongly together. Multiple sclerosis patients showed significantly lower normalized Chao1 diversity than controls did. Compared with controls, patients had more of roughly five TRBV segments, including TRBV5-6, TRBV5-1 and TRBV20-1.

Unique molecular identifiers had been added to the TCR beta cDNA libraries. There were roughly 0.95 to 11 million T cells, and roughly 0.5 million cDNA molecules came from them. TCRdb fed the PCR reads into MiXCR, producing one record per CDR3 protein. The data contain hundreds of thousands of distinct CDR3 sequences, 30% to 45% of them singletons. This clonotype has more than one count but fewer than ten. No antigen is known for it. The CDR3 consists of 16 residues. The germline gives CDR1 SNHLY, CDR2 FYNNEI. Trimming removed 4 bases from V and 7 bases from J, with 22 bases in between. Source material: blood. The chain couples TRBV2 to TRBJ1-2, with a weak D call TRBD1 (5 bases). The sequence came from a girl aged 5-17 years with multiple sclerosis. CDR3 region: CASSVPYGGTWGGYTF. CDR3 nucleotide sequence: TGTGCCAGCAGTGTACCGTACGGGGGGACGTGGGGTGGCTACACCTTC.